This TCR beta chain is drawn from a study of blood T cell repertoires in COVID-19. Study-wide background: Acute and convalescent COVID-19 specimens originated in the United States, Italy and Spain. From T cells, B-cell-depleted T cells, or PBMCs came the material, which was cDNA or gDNA.

Trimming removed 5 bases from V and 10 bases from J, with 16 bases in between. The CDR3 totals 14 residues. Germline CDR1 and CDR2: SGHRS and YFSETQ. This clone was counted a single time. Per the original data handling: Quantification of nucleated cells was approximated via reference gene primer amplification. Repertoires were generated with immunoSEQ multiplex PCR, while TCRdb's copy carries only in-frame clones and drops some. That table is the source of V, J and clone size, and D and trimming were worked out from the DNA. Of 100,000 to 150,000 clones listed, around 81% are singletons. This chain connects TRBV5-1 to TRBJ1-6, with a weak D call TRBD1 (6 bases). Material for sequencing was peripheral blood. The clonotype comes from a man between 60 and 70 years old with acute or convalescent COVID-19. CDR3 protein: CASSPGDSGSPLHF. The CDR3 bases are TGCGCCAGCAGTCCAGGGGATTCGGGATCACCCCTCCACTTT.